One sample yielded the 17 T cell receptor beta chains listed below, sequenced in a study of T cells after yellow fever vaccination. TCRdb passed the 5' RACE reads through MiXCR, listing each CDR3 protein once. There are about 340,000 distinct CDR3 sequences in the sample; roughly an eighth occur only once, and about 3% lies in the top ten. The specimen comprised CD4+ T cells sorted from PBMCs, sampled 15 days after the yellow fever booster vaccination. These receptors all stem from a young man who received the YFV17D yellow fever vaccine.

J is TRBJ2-2 and V is TRBV12-3 or TRBV12-4; D unclear. Trimming left V 5 bases short and J 1 base short, with 11 bases between. The CDR3 is made up of 15 amino acids. The CDR3 region is CASSIWTENTGELFF. CDR3 nucleotides: TGTGCCAGCAGTATCTGGACCGAGAACACCGGGGAGCTGTTTTTT.

The chain employs TRBV6-6 and TRBJ1-2, with D unresolved. The CDR3 is 14 residues long. Germline CDR1 reads MNHNY; CDR2 reads SVGAGI (reference sequence). V was pared by 4 bases and J by 6 bases, with 15 bases between. The CDR3 here is CASSFLTEFDGYTF. CDR3 in DNA: TGTGCCAGCAGTTTCCTAACGGAATTCGATGGCTACACCTTC.

This clonotype has only a few counts. The chain is built from TRBV14 and TRBJ2-1; D is possibly TRBD2 (6 bases). This CDR3 is built from 17 residues. Germline CDR1 is SGHDN and CDR2 is FVKESK. V lost 4 bases, J lost 0 bases, and 16 bases lay in between. The CDR3 loop is CASSPGGGWGSYNEQFF. The CDR3, as DNA: TGTGCCAGCAGCCCCGGTGGGGGGTGGGGCTCCTACAATGAGCAGTTCTTC.

This clonotype was counted between two and nine times. V gene TRBV18 combines with J gene TRBJ2-1, with D unclear. V lost 3 bases and J 4 bases, leaving 7 bases between the germline ends. CDR3 length: 13 amino acids. The germline V gene encodes CDR1 KGHSH and CDR2 LQKENI. The CDR3 nucleotides read TGTGCCAGCTCACCGGTCGGGTACAATGAGCAGTTCTTC. Residues: CASSPVGYNEQFF.

This clonotype showed up just a few times. V is TRBV28 and J is TRBJ1-1; 9 bases fit TRBD1. This CDR3 contains 16 residues. J lost 2 bases, V lost 4 bases, and 8 bases had no gene match. Germline CDR1 is MDHEN and CDR2 is SYDVKM. The CDR3 reads CASSSTGGGYNTEAFF. The CDR3 DNA follows: TGTGCCAGCAGTTCCACAGGGGGCGGCTACAACACTGAAGCTTTCTTT.

The genes are TRBV5-1 and TRBJ2-3; TRBD2 matches at 12 bases. V dropped 4 bases and J dropped 5; count of bases not matched to a gene: 2. This CDR3 is built from 14 residues. Per germline, CDR1 SGHRS and CDR2 YFSETQ. CDR3 residues: CASSMTSGGDTQYF. The CDR3, as DNA: TGCGCCAGCAGCATGACTAGCGGGGGAGATACGCAGTATTTT.

This clonotype was seen at least ten times. The J gene is TRBJ1-5, the V gene TRBV5-1; D is perhaps TRBD1 (5 bases). V lost 0 bases to trimming and J lost 4 bases, with 11 bases between them. This CDR3 has 15 amino acids. From germline, CDR1 is SGHRS and CDR2 YFSETQ. CDR3: CASSLGDSVNQPQHF. Here the CDR3 DNA reads TGCGCCAGCAGCTTGGGAGACAGCGTGAATCAGCCCCAGCATTTT.

This rearrangement joins TRBV11-3 to TRBJ2-2, with 10 bases aligning to TRBD1. V lost 4 bases, J lost 2 bases, and 10 bases stayed unmatched. Germline loops: CDR1 SGHNT, CDR2 YENEEA. CDR3 length: 18 residues. The CDR3 DNA reads as TGTGCCAGCAGCTCCCGGACAGGGGGTTTAGGCAACACCGGGGAGCTGTTTTTT. It specifies CASSSRTGGLGNTGELFF.

This clonotype was detected a few times. The gene calls are TRBV4-1 and TRBJ2-1; the match to TRBD1 covers 7 bases. The CDR3 is 17 amino acids. Germline V CDR1 and CDR2: MGHRA, YSYEKL. V lost 4 bases to trimming and J lost 8 bases; unmatched junction nucleotides: 17. CDR3 sequence (DNA): TGCGCCAGCAGCCCCAAAGGGACAGAGGATCGGAACCATGAGCAGTTCTTC. Translating gives CASSPKGTEDRNHEQFF.

This clonotype was counted many times. V and J are TRBV20-1 and TRBJ1-5, with a tentative D call TRBD1 (5 bases). Trimming shortened V by 3 bases and J by 0 bases, and 12 bases separated the two germline ends. The CDR3 has 15 amino acids. CDR1 and CDR2 (germline): DFQATT, SNEGSKA (reference sequence). Here the CDR3 DNA reads TGCAGTGCTAGCTGGGGCAGGGTTAGCAATCAGCCCCAGCATTTT. Translating it yields CSASWGRVSNQPQHF.

The CDR3 is CASSTDVQGEQYV. The CDR3, as DNA: TGTGCCAGCAGTACGGACGTACAGGGCGAGCAGTACGTC. This sequence joins TRBV14 and TRBJ2-7; D may be TRBD1 (6 bases). V was shortened by 6 bases and J by 6 bases, with 15 bases between the two germline ends. The length of the CDR3 is 13 residues. Germline V gene sequence: CDR1 SGHDN, CDR2 FVKESK.

The chain combines TRBV5-1 with TRBJ2-3; the D is unclear. Trimming pared 7 bases from V and 4 bases from J, leaving 16 bases between. From germline, CDR1 is SGHRS and CDR2 YFSETQ. The CDR3 loop spans 14 amino acids. CDR3 sequence (DNA): TGCGCCAGCCATCACTCCGGTCAGGCAGATACGCAGTATTTT. This sequence encodes CASHHSGQADTQYF.

V and J are TRBV15 and TRBJ2-7, with 8 positions matching TRBD1. The CDR3 extends over 16 amino acids. V gave up 6 bases and J gave up 0 bases; unmatched junction bases: 10. CDR1 and CDR2 (germline): LNHNV, YYDKDF (reference sequence). The CDR3 loop is CATRRTGTGFSYEQYF. DNA of the CDR3: TGTGCCACCAGGAGAACCGGGACAGGCTTCTCCTACGAGCAGTACTTC.

This clonotype was recorded a few times. The chain recombines TRBV6-2 or TRBV6-3 with TRBJ2-7; no definite D call. Trimming shortened V by 2 bases and J by 3 bases, and 14 bases separated the two germline ends. The germline gives CDR1 MNHEY, CDR2 SVGEGT. The CDR3 totals 15 residues. CDR3 residues: CASSYHLGWNYEQYV. CDR3 sequence (DNA): TGTGCCAGCAGTTACCACCTCGGCTGGAACTACGAGCAGTACGTC.

This clonotype occurred many times. V usage is TRBV15 and J usage is TRBJ2-1, with 9 bases fitting TRBD2. The ends lost 2 bases at V and 7 bases at J; junction bases unmatched: 12. The CDR3 length is 17 residues. Germline CDR1 is LNHNV and CDR2 is YYDKDF (reference sequence). The CDR3: CATSRKVSPGLANEQFF. The CDR3 DNA is TGTGCCACCAGCAGAAAAGTTTCCCCCGGACTAGCGAATGAGCAGTTCTTC.

This clonotype was counted a few times. The CDR3 loop reads CASRWYSTGELFF. CDR3 bases: TGTGCCAGCAGATGGTACTCTACCGGGGAGCTGTTTTTT. The chain employs TRBV7-9 and TRBJ2-2, with unresolved D. The germline CDR1 and CDR2 sequences are SEHNR and FQNEAQ (reference sequence). The CDR3 contains 13 residues. Trimming cost V 6 bases and J 5 bases, with 10 bases left between them.

The rearrangement joins TRBV12-3 or TRBV12-4 to TRBJ2-1, with TRBD1 identical over 10 bases. With V trimmed by 6 bases and J by 8 bases, 10 bases remained unmatched. The CDR3 is 15 residues long. The CDR3 coding sequence is TGTGCCAGCAGGTTCCCGGGACAGGGGATCGATGAGCAGTTCTTC. It translates to CASRFPGQGIDEQFF.